The next 21 T cell receptor beta chains were all read from a single sample in a study of blood T cell repertoires in COVID-19. Sequencing used immunoSEQ multiplex PCR; TCRdb keeps in-frame clones, though not all of them. This table holds around 120,000 clones, around 81% found once. Sequencing used peripheral blood. The receptors were gathered from a man aged 65-85 years with acute or convalescent COVID-19.

This rearrangement joins TRBV5-1 to TRBJ1-2; 8 bases are a match to TRBD1. CDR1 and CDR2 from the germline V gene are SGHRS and YFSETQ. Trimming cost V 4 bases and J 4 bases; bases outside gene matches: 9. This CDR3 is built from 15 residues. DNA for the CDR3: TGCGCCAGCAGCATAGGACAGGGTGGAGGCTATGGCTACACCTTC. Translated: CASSIGQGGGYGYTF.

This rearrangement joins TRBV7-2 to TRBJ2-1; 10 bases map to TRBD2. Losses at the gene ends were 0 bases for V and 9 bases for J; bases not matched to a gene: 8. The germline gives CDR1 SGHTA, CDR2 FQGNSA. The CDR3 has 16 residues. CDR3 coding DNA: TGTGCCAGCAGCTTAGCGAGGAGCGGGGGGGCAGGTGAGCAGTTCTTC. This sequence encodes CASSLARSGGAGEQFF.

The gene calls are TRBV6-2 or TRBV6-3 and TRBJ2-5; 14 nucleotides align to TRBD2. This CDR3 has 18 amino acids. Germline loops: CDR1 MNHEY, CDR2 SVGEGT. V shed 5 bases, J shed 7 bases, and the junction held 15 bases outside the gene matches. The CDR3 region is CASSHPGLAGEIPRTQYF. The CDR3 DNA reads as TGTGCCAGCAGTCACCCGGGACTAGCGGGGGAGATCCCTCGGACCCAGTACTTC.

The rearrangement joins TRBV7-2 to TRBJ1-4; TRBD1 matches 7 bases. The trim removed 3 bases at V and 3 bases at J, leaving 4 bases unmatched. Germline V gene data show CDR1 as SGHTA and CDR2 as FQGNSA. This CDR3 is built from 15 residues. CDR3 protein: CASSFNRGANEKLFF. CDR3 nucleotides: TGTGCCAGCAGCTTTAACAGGGGCGCTAATGAAAAACTGTTTTTT.

The V gene is TRBV9, the J gene TRBJ2-7; TRBD2 might be the D (7 bases). Between the trimmed V and J ends, which lost 0 bases and 7 bases, there was a span of 14 bases. Germline V gene sequence: CDR1 SGDLS, CDR2 YYNGEE. This CDR3 comprises 14 residues. CDR3 amino acids: CASSVAGGAREQYF. DNA of the CDR3: TGTGCCAGCAGCGTAGCTGGGGGGGCTCGGGAGCAGTACTTC.

J is TRBJ1-5 and V is TRBV23-1; TRBD1 agrees at 9 bases. TRBV23-1 is an ORF; its function is uncertain. V lost 0 bases to trimming and J lost 5 bases; unmatched junction nucleotides: 8. The CDR3 has 17 amino acids. CDR3 coding DNA: TGCGCCAGCAGTCAATCCCAACAGACAGGGGGGGATCAGCCCCAGCATTTT. This encodes CASSQSQQTGGDQPQHF.

This chain uses TRBV18 with TRBJ2-7, with 9 bases lining up with TRBD2. The CDR3 sequence is 15 residues long. The V segment lost 2 bases and the J segment 5 bases; nucleotides outside the gene matches: 7. Germline CDR1 and CDR2: KGHSH and LQKENI. The CDR3 DNA reads TGTGCCAGCTCACCAAGGGTAGCGGGGGAGCACGAGCAGTACTTC. Protein sequence: CASSPRVAGEHEQYF.

The table lists this clone with a few counts. The V and J genes are TRBV11-2 and TRBJ1-2; D might be TRBD1 (6 bases). Germline CDR1 reads SGHAT; CDR2 reads FQNNGV. This CDR3 has 14 amino acids. The V end was cut by 4 bases, the J end by 4 bases, with 13 bases between. The CDR3 here is CASSWDTSAYGYTF. The CDR3, as DNA: TGTGCCAGCAGCTGGGACACCTCCGCCTATGGCTACACCTTC.

This clone showed up just a few times. V is TRBV5-6 and J is TRBJ1-5; 7 nucleotides align to TRBD1. CDR3 size: 15 residues. V lost 9 bases to trimming and J lost 2 bases; unmatched junction nucleotides: 11. Germline V gives CDR1 SGHDT, CDR2 YYEEEE. CDR3 amino acids: CATSKQGFGNQPQHF. CDR3 nucleotides: TGTGCCACCTCGAAACAGGGGTTTGGCAATCAGCCCCAGCATTTT.

V usage is TRBV4-1 and J usage is TRBJ1-1; the match to TRBD1 covers 7 bases. CDR1 is MGHRA and CDR2 is YSYEKL in the germline V gene. J was trimmed by 1 base and V by 6 bases; bases with no gene match: 11. This CDR3 has 16 amino acids. The CDR3: CASRPTPGQRNTEAFF. CDR3 coding DNA: TGCGCCAGCAGGCCCACCCCGGGACAGCGGAACACTGAAGCTTTCTTT.

The chain uses TRBV10-3 and TRBJ1-4, with 8 bases that match TRBD1. The CDR3 loop spans 15 amino acids. V dropped 4 bases and J dropped 4; count of bases not matched to a gene: 5. Germline V lookup: CDR1 ENHRY, CDR2 SYGVKD. CDR3 in amino acids: CAISGQGLGNEKLFF. CDR3 coding DNA: TGTGCCATCAGTGGACAGGGGCTGGGTAATGAAAAACTGTTTTTT.

This CDR3 is CASSAGQGLGQPQHF. CDR3 DNA: TGTGCCAGTAGTGCGGGACAGGGGTTGGGCCAGCCCCAGCATTTT. The V and J genes are TRBV19 and TRBJ1-5; 10 bases align to TRBD1. The trim removed 5 bases at V and 7 bases at J, leaving 8 bases unmatched. Germline V gene sequence: CDR1 LNHDA, CDR2 SQIVND (reference sequence). The CDR3 sequence is 15 residues long.

The rearrangement links TRBV21-1 to TRBJ1-2; the table's D call, TRBD1, was not checked against the DNA. TRBV21-1 is reported as a pseudogene. The CDR3 runs to 11 residues. The CDR3 DNA reads TGTGCCAGCAGCAAACTAACAGCCTCTACCTTC. Its translation: CASSKLTASTF.

V usage is TRBV6-5 and J usage is TRBJ2-2, with D perhaps TRBD1 (6 bases). Trimming took off 2 bases at V and 5 bases at J, with 9 bases between the two ends. The CDR3 has 14 amino acids. Per germline, CDR1 MNHEY and CDR2 SVGAGI. The CDR3 DNA sequence: TGTGCCAGCAGTTACAGGGGGATGACCGGGGAGCTGTTTTTT. Translation: CASSYRGMTGELFF.

The chain uses TRBV5-1 and TRBJ2-5; TRBD1 aligns across 7 bases. V was pared by 0 bases and J by 6 bases, with 5 bases of the junction left unmatched. CDR1 is SGHRS, CDR2 YFSETQ, per germline. CDR3 length: 14 amino acids. The CDR3 sequence is CASSLDQGVKTQYF. The DNA for the CDR3 is TGCGCCAGCAGCTTGGATCAGGGGGTGAAGACCCAGTACTTC.

The chain combines TRBV11-2 with TRBJ2-5, with 14 bases that match TRBD2. The germline V gene has CDR1 SGHAT and CDR2 FQNNGV. The CDR3 consists of 16 residues. Losses at the gene ends were 1 base for V and 3 bases for J; bases not matched to a gene: 1. This CDR3 is CASSLGGLAGEETQYF. The CDR3 bases are TGTGCCAGCAGCTTAGGGGGACTAGCGGGGGAAGAGACCCAGTACTTC. The full variable domain, in which reference TRBV11-2 and TRBJ2-5 provide the parts outside the CDR3, is EAGVAQSPRYKIIEKRQSVAFWCNPISGHATLYWYQQILGQGPKLLIQFQNNGVVDDSQLPKDRFSAERLKGVDSTLKIQPAKLEDSAVYLCASSLGGLAGEETQYFGPGTRLLVL.

The rearrangement joins TRBV6-2 or TRBV6-3 to TRBJ1-2; D unclear. CDR1 and CDR2 (germline): MNHEY, SVGEGT. The CDR3 has 17 amino acids. Trimming shortened V by 6 bases and J by 4 bases, and 24 bases separated the two germline ends. In nucleotides, the CDR3 is TGTGCCAGCAGCGGCGACGGGGTGGGCTTACGGATCTATGGCTACACCTTC. It encodes CASSGDGVGLRIYGYTF.

The gene calls are TRBV27 and TRBJ2-5, with 13 nucleotides matching TRBD2. This CDR3 has 15 residues. Unmatched junction bases numbered 10, after V lost 8 bases and J lost 7 bases. Per germline, CDR1 MNHEY and CDR2 SMNVEV (reference sequence). CDR3 sequence: CASYAARTSGGTQYF. CDR3 DNA: TGTGCCAGCTACGCAGCTAGGACTAGCGGGGGGACCCAGTACTTC.

DNA of the CDR3: TGCGCCAGCAGCTTCGGGGTCGGGAATGAGCAGTTCTTC. Translated: CASSFGVGNEQFF. The genes are TRBV5-1 and TRBJ2-1; perhaps TRBD2 as D (5 bases). Trimming took 2 bases from V and 7 from J, leaving 10 bases between them. This CDR3 contains 13 residues. Germline lookup yields CDR1 SGHRS and CDR2 YFSETQ.

The chain recombines TRBV6-5 with TRBJ1-2; possible D gene TRBD1, 5 bases. The CDR3 is 14 residues long. V lost 0 bases, J lost 8 bases, and 13 bases lay in between. Per the germline V gene, CDR1 is MNHEY and CDR2 is SVGAGI. Written as DNA, the CDR3 is TGTGCCAGCAGTTACTCGGCCCAAGGGGTGGGCTACACCTTC. Residues: CASSYSAQGVGYTF.

The CDR3 DNA is TGTGCCAGCAGCAAGGTCCGGGTCGGGACAGATACGCAGTATTTT. Amino acids: CASSKVRVGTDTQYF. This chain joins TRBV7-6 and TRBJ2-3; D unresolved. The V gene's germline CDR1 is SGHVS and CDR2 FNYEAQ. CDR3 size: 15 residues. The V end lost 5 bases, the J end lost 3 bases, and 15 bases lay between the germline ends.